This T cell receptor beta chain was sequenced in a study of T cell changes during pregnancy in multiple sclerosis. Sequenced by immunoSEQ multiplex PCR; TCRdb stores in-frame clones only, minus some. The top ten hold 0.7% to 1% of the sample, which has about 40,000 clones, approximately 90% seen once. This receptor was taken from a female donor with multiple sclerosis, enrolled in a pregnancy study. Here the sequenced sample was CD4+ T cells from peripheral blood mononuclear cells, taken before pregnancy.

CDR3 sequence (DNA): TGTGCCAGCAGCCCCGACTCGAGCTCCTACAATGAGCAGTTCTTC. Its translation is CASSPDSSSYNEQFF. The V and J genes are TRBV7-2 and TRBJ2-1; D not certain. Per germline, CDR1 SGHTA and CDR2 FQGNSA. The CDR3 consists of 15 residues. V gave up 5 bases and J gave up 0 bases, with 11 bases separating them.